The entry that follows covers one TCR beta chain sequence. The target antigen is unknown. The time point was: new active TB diagnosis, blood taken before or within 7 days of starting treatment. Included patients were adults of at least 18, HIV-seronegative, South African. The source of the sample is a study of T cells in tuberculosis. V was clipped by 6 bases and J by 7 bases; unmatched bases: 13. In germline, CDR1 is WSHSY, CDR2 SAAADI. The CDR3 covers 16 residues. TCRdb keeps only in-frame clones here, not all; method: immunoSEQ multiplex PCR. Of 29,000 or so clones detected, 92% appear once; the ten largest clones hold approximately 6.2%. General study findings and limits: Cases with active tuberculosis were adults, while controls were adolescents. GMM-specific TCRs were nearer to active tuberculosis alpha repertoires, suggesting expansion.

The clonotype comes from an adult with tuberculosis. Sequenced material: PBMCs, taken at tuberculosis diagnosis. V and J are TRBV10-2 and TRBJ2-7, with 12 nucleotides matching TRBD2. CDR3 sequence (DNA): TGCGCCAGCAGCCAACCGGGACTAGCGGGCGGCGGAGAGCAGTACTTC. Translation: CASSQPGLAGGGEQYF.